These 9 T cell receptor beta chains were sequenced from one sample in a study of T cell responses to AZD1222 COVID-19 vaccine. Profiled with immunoSEQ multiplex PCR; TCRdb holds only in-frame clones, not every one. The sample gives fewer than 200,000 clones, over 80% of which show up once; approximately 2% is in the top ten. This specimen consisted of peripheral blood, obtained on day 0 of AZD1222 vaccination. These receptors originate from an adult in good health.

The V and J genes are TRBV28 and TRBJ2-7, with D perhaps TRBD1 (6 bases). The germline V gene encodes CDR1 MDHEN and CDR2 SYDVKM. The ends were cut back, 2 bases at V and 2 bases at J, with 13 bases in the middle. This CDR3 is built from 15 residues. The CDR3 nucleotides are TGTGCCAGCAGTTTAACAGGGATGCGTCCCTACGAGCAGTACTTC. It encodes CASSLTGMRPYEQYF.

The V call is TRBV7-2, the J call TRBJ1-5, with D possibly being TRBD1 (5 bases). Germline V gives CDR1 SGHTA, CDR2 FQGNSA. CDR3 length equals 15 residues. The ends were cut back, 5 bases at V and 4 bases at J, with 15 bases in the middle. The chain's CDR3 is CASSNPGRENQPQHF. CDR3 coding DNA: TGTGCCAGCAGCAACCCGGGGCGGGAGAATCAGCCCCAGCATTTT.

This rearrangement joins TRBV4-3 to TRBJ2-7; no definite D call. V was shortened by 0 bases and J by 1 base, with 10 bases between the two germline ends. Germline V gene lookup returns CDR1 LGHNA and CDR2 YSLEER. This CDR3 comprises 15 residues. DNA for the CDR3: TGCGCCAGCAGCCAAGATCGCTACAGTTCCTACGAGCAGTACTTC. This encodes CASSQDRYSSYEQYF.

The chain joins TRBV28 to TRBJ1-1; TRBD1 might be the D (6 bases). The germline V gene encodes CDR1 MDHEN and CDR2 SYDVKM. V was shortened by 1 base and J by 4 bases, with 22 bases between the two germline ends. The CDR3 covers 18 residues. The CDR3 DNA sequence: TGTGCCAGCAGTTTATCCCCCTCAAACAGGGCCTATGGCACTGAAGCTTTCTTT. Amino acids: CASSLSPSNRAYGTEAFF.

The chain joins TRBV5-5 to TRBJ2-2, with D maybe TRBD2 (6 bases). The germline CDR1 and CDR2 sequences are SGHKS and YYEKEE (reference sequence). This CDR3 is built from 15 residues. The V and J ends lost 4 bases and 4 bases respectively, with 14 bases between them. CDR3 in amino acids: CASSEAGTLTGELFF. CDR3 bases: TGTGCCAGCAGCGAGGCGGGGACGCTCACCGGGGAGCTGTTTTTT.

The chain is built from TRBV5-1 and TRBJ1-1; a weak D match, TRBD1 (6 bases). The CDR3 sequence is 15 residues long. Germline CDR1 and CDR2: SGHRS and YFSETQ. V was trimmed by 4 bases and J by 2 bases, leaving 15 bases between them. The CDR3 protein is CASSLDRGANTEAFF. The CDR3 DNA follows: TGCGCCAGCAGCCTGGATAGGGGGGCTAACACTGAAGCTTTCTTT.

The genes are TRBV27 and TRBJ1-6, with a possible D match to TRBD1 (5 bases). The CDR3 extends over 15 amino acids. V shed 5 bases and J shed 7 bases, with 15 bases lying between them. Germline V lookup: CDR1 MNHEY, CDR2 SMNVEV (reference sequence). DNA for the CDR3: TGTGCCAGCAGTCCTAGGGGACCCGGGAATTCACCCCTCCACTTT. Translated, it gives CASSPRGPGNSPLHF.

The V gene is TRBV11-3, the J gene TRBJ2-1; D remains ambiguous. V gave up 5 bases and J gave up 6 bases, with 14 bases separating them. The CDR3 extends over 14 amino acids. Germline V gene sequence: CDR1 SGHNT, CDR2 YENEEA. The CDR3 DNA sequence: TGTGCCAGCAGCCCCCGACAATCCATCAATGAGCAGTTCTTC. It specifies CASSPRQSINEQFF.

This sequence joins TRBV27 and TRBJ1-1, with D possibly being TRBD1 (5 bases). The CDR3 length is 14 residues. Germline-derived CDR1 and CDR2 are MNHEY and SMNVEV (reference sequence). Between the trimmed V and J ends, which lost 3 bases and 1 base, there was a span of 9 bases. This CDR3 is CASSFAGGNTEAFF. The CDR3 DNA reads TGTGCCAGCAGTTTCGCGGGGGGGAACACTGAAGCTTTCTTT.